The rows below give T cell receptor beta chains drawn from one sample of a study of tumor-infiltrating lymphocytes in localized non-small cell lung cancer. Sequencing was performed with immunoSEQ multiplex PCR; in TCRdb, only in-frame clones are kept and a portion is missing. The sample includes around 6,700 clones, 76% of them seen just once. Sequenced sample: uninvolved lung tissue not adjacent to the tumor. The receptors were gathered from a human donor with non-small cell lung cancer. CDR3s include the opening cysteine and the closing phenylalanine or tryptophan. A D gene is named only where the DNA matches it firmly. Size is omitted from some rows. Given values are once, few, many or a class for expanded clones.

size	V	J	D	CDR3	DNA
few	TRBV25-1	TRBJ1-1	NA	CASSALGGGSTEAFF	TGTGCCAGCAGTGCCTTGGGGGGTGGGAGCACTGAAGCTTTCTTT
few	TRBV4-1	TRBJ2-7	TRBD2	CASSQDLDSSGGLLKAYEQYF	TGCGCCAGCAGCCAGGACTTGGATTCTAGCGGGGGCCTTCTCAAAGCCTACGAGCAGTACTTC
NA	TRBV7-2	TRBJ2-7	NA	CASSQDGGPYEQYF	TGTGCCAGCAGCCAAGACGGGGGCCCCTACGAGCAGTACTTC
NA	TRBV29-1	TRBJ1-2	NA	CSAQGGSGYTF	TGCAGCGCTCAGGGCGGGAGTGGCTACACCTTC
NA	TRBV7-7	TRBJ2-1	NA	CASSLVGGEDEQFF	TGTGCCAGCAGCTTAGTCGGAGGGGAAGATGAGCAGTTCTTC
NA	TRBV9	TRBJ1-1	TRBD1	CASSAQDRGLVGTEAFF	TGTGCCAGCAGCGCTCAAGACAGGGGGCTAGTTGGCACTGAAGCTTTCTTT
NA	TRBV4-2	TRBJ2-7	NA	CASSPRDNFHEQYF	TGTGCCAGCAGCCCCCGGGACAACTTCCACGAGCAGTACTTC
medium-sized	TRBV2	TRBJ2-1	TRBD2	CASIRGGNNEQFF	TGTGCCAGCATCCGCGGGGGAAACAATGAGCAGTTCTTC
NA	TRBV6-4	TRBJ2-1	NA	CASSDSISGYNEQFF	TGTGCCAGCAGTGACTCGATTAGCGGCTACAATGAGCAGTTCTTC
NA	TRBV29-1	TRBJ2-1	TRBD2	CSGKGLAGGIEQFF	TGCAGCGGCAAGGGACTAGCGGGGGGGATTGAGCAGTTCTTC
NA	TRBV2	TRBJ2-3	NA	CASSFGQLTDTQYF	TGTGCCAGCAGTTTTGGACAGCTCACAGATACGCAGTATTTT
NA	TRBV27	TRBJ2-3	NA	CASSSLRGGSTDTQYF	TGTGCCAGCAGTTCCCTCAGGGGGGGGAGCACAGATACGCAGTATTTT
NA	TRBV14	TRBJ2-5	TRBD1	CASSPGDRVGETQYF	TGTGCCAGCAGCCCCGGGGACAGGGTAGGAGAGACCCAGTACTTC
NA	TRBV14	TRBJ2-6	TRBD1	CASSQRGRTAGTGTSGGANVLTF	TGTGCCAGCAGCCAAAGGGGGCGAACGGCCGGGACAGGGACTTCGGGAGGGGCCAACGTCCTGACTTTC
few	TRBV7-5	TRBJ2-5	NA	CARSSRGDLGGEETQYF	TGTGCCAGAAGCTCCCGGGGGGACCTAGGGGGCGAAGAGACCCAGTACTTC
NA	TRBV15	TRBJ2-1	NA	CATSRLYNEQFF	TGTGCCACCAGCAGGTTGTACAATGAGCAGTTCTTC
NA	TRBV7-9	TRBJ2-7	TRBD1	CASSRRDRGYEQYF	TGTGCCAGCAGCCGCCGGGACAGGGGCTACGAGCAGTACTTC
large	TRBV4-3	TRBJ2-3	NA	CASSQDRASGTDTQYF	TGCGCCAGCAGCCAAGATCGGGCTAGCGGCACAGATACGCAGTATTTT
NA	TRBV7-2	TRBJ2-3	NA	CASSFGPKFPRSDTQYF	TGTGCCAGCAGCTTCGGGCCGAAGTTCCCTAGGTCAGATACGCAGTATTTT
NA	TRBV7-8	TRBJ2-3	NA	CASSSRDPRGDTQYF	TGTGCCAGCAGCTCCCGGGACCCTCGGGGAGATACGCAGTATTTT
NA	TRBV19	TRBJ2-6	NA	CASSIIRGSGANVLTF	TGTGCCAGTAGTATAATAAGGGGCTCTGGGGCCAACGTCCTGACTTTC
NA	TRBV10-1	TRBJ2-1	TRBD2	CASSVGSGTSYNEQFF	TGCGCCAGCAGTGTGGGTAGCGGGACCTCCTACAATGAGCAGTTCTTC